These T cell receptor beta chains were read from a single sample in a study of blood T cell repertoires in COVID-19. Data came from immunoSEQ multiplex PCR; TCRdb stores just in-frame clones and leaves some out. This sample has 190,000 or so clones, with about 87% found just once. The sequenced sample was peripheral blood. The receptors come from a young woman who had recovered from COVID-19. CDR3s include the opening cysteine and the closing phenylalanine or tryptophan. The D gene is left open where the match is weak. Clone sizes are given selectively: once, few, many, or a class where the clone is expanded.

clone size	D gene	V gene	J gene	CDR3 DNA	CDR3 protein
.	.	TRBV5-4	TRBJ2-2	TGTGCCAGCAGCTTGCGGGATGGGGAGCTGTTTTTT	CASSLRDGELFF
.	TRBD2	TRBV6-4	TRBJ2-1	TGTGCCAGCGGGACTAGCGGGAGCTCCTACAATGAGCAGTTCTTC	CASGTSGSSYNEQFF
.	.	TRBV24-1	TRBJ2-5	TGTGCCTCCCACTGCCAGACCCAGTACTTC	CASHCQTQYF
.	.	TRBV15	TRBJ1-2	TGTGCCACCAGCAGAGACGAAGGACCCCGCGGGAGTGGCTACACCTTC	CATSRDEGPRGSGYTF
.	TRBD1	TRBV11-1	TRBJ2-1	TGTGCCAGCAGCTTAGGGCAGGGGGAGACCTACAATGAGCAGTTCTTC	CASSLGQGETYNEQFF
.	TRBD1	TRBV5-4	TRBJ2-1	TGTGCCAGCAGACGGGGACAGGGGGCGCGTGATGAGCAGTTCTTC	CASRRGQGARDEQFF
once	TRBD2	TRBV6-4	TRBJ2-1	TGTGCCAGCAGTGAGGAGCGGGAGGGAGGAAATGAGCAGTTCTTC	CASSEEREGGNEQFF
.	TRBD1	TRBV28	TRBJ1-4	TGTGCCAGCACCCTGACCGGGACAGGGAATGAAAAACTGTTTTTT	CASTLTGTGNEKLFF
.	.	TRBV5-1	TRBJ2-7	TGCGCCAGCAGTAAGCCGAACCCCTACGAGCAGTACTTC	CASSKPNPYEQYF
.	TRBD1	TRBV3-1/TRBV3-2	TRBJ1-1	TGTGCCAGCAGCCAAACAGGGGGAACCACTGAAGCTTTCTTT	CASSQTGGTTEAFF
.	TRBD2	TRBV7-8	TRBJ2-3	TGTGCCAGCAGCTTCCCCGGGACTAGCGCACCCAGGGGTGCTAGCACAGATACGCAGTATTTT	CASSFPGTSAPRGASTDTQYF
once	TRBD2	TRBV5-4	TRBJ2-3	TGTGCCAGCTCAGCGCTAGCGGGAGAAATTACAGATACGCAGTATTTT	CASSALAGEITDTQYF
.	TRBD1	TRBV9	TRBJ2-4	TGTGCCAGCAGCGCAACTGGACAGGGGGACATTCAGTACTTC	CASSATGQGDIQYF
.	TRBD2	TRBV7-3	TRBJ2-2	TGTGCCAGCAGCCCAACTAGCGTCGCGAACACCGGGGAGCTGTTTTTT	CASSPTSVANTGELFF
once	TRBD2	TRBV6-2/TRBV6-3	TRBJ2-1	TGTGCCAGCAGTTACGATTCGGGATGGGGCACTAGCGGGTACAATGAGCAGTTCTTC	CASSYDSGWGTSGYNEQFF
once	TRBD2	TRBV2	TRBJ2-1	TGTGCCAGCAGTGTCTTAGCGGGGAGCTCCTACAATGAGCAGTTCTTC	CASSVLAGSSYNEQFF
few	TRBD2	TRBV7-6	TRBJ2-3	TGTGCCAGCAGCTTACTGCGGGAGAGCGCAGATACGCAGTATTTT	CASSLLRESADTQYF
.	.	TRBV7-2	TRBJ1-1	TGTGCCAGCAGTCCTTGGGGCGGTTCTGAAGCTTTCTTT	CASSPWGGSEAFF
.	.	TRBV3-1/TRBV3-2	TRBJ2-4	TGTGCCAGCAGCCTCCGGGAGCCCCAAAGGGACATTCAGTACTTC	CASSLREPQRDIQYF